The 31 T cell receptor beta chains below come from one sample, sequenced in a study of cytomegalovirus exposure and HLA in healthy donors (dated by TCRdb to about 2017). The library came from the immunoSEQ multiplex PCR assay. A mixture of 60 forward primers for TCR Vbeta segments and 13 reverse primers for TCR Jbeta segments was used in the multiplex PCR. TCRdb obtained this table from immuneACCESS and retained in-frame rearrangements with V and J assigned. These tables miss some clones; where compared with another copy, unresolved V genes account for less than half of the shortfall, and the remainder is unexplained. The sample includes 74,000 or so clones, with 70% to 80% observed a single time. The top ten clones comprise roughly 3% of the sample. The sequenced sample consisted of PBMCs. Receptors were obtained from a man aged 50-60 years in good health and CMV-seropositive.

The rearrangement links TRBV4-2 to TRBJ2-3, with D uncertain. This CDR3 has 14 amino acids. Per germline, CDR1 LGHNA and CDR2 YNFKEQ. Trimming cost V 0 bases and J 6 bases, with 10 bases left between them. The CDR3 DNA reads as TGTGCCAGCAGCCAAGACGGTTTCCGTGATACGCAGTATTTT. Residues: CASSQDGFRDTQYF.

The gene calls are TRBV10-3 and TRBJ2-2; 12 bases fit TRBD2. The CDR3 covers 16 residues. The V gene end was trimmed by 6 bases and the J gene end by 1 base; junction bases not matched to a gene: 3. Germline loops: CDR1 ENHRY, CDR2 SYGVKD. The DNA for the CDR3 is TGTGCCATCAGGGGGACTAGCGGGCGGAACACCGGGGAGCTGTTTTTT. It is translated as CAIRGTSGRNTGELFF.

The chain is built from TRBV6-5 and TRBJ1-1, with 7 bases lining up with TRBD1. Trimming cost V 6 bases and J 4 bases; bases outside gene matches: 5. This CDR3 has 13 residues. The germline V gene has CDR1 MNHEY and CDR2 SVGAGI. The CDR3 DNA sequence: TGTGCCAGCAGCAGGACAGGTCCCACTGAAGCTTTCTTT. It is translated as CASSRTGPTEAFF.

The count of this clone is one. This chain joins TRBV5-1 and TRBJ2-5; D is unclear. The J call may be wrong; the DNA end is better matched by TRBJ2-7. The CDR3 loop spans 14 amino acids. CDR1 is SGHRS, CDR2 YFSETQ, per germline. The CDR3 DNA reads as TGCGCCAGCAGCTTGGGACTGCCCCTCTACGAGCAGTACTTC. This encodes CASSLGLPLYEQYF.

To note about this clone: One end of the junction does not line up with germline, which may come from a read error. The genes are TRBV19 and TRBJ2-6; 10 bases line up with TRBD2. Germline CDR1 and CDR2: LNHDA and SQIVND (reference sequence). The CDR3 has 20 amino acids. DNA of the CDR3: TGTGCCAGTAGTATACGAGCTAAACTAGCGGGGTTCTCTGGGGCCAACGGCCTGACTTTC. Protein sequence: CASSIRAKLAGFSGANGLTF.

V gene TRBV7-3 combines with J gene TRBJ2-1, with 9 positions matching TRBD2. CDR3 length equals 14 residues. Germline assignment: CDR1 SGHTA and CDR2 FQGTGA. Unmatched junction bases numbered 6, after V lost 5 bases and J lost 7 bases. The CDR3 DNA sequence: TGTGCCAGCAGCCTCGTTCTAGCGGGAAATGAGCAGTTCTTC. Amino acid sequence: CASSLVLAGNEQFF. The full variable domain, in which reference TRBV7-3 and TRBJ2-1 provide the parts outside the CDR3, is GAGVSQTPSNKVTEKGKYVELRCDPISGHTALYWYRQSLGQGPEFLIYFQGTGAADDSGLPNDRFFAVRPEGSVSTLKIQRTERGDSAVYLCASSLVLAGNEQFFGPGTRLTVL.

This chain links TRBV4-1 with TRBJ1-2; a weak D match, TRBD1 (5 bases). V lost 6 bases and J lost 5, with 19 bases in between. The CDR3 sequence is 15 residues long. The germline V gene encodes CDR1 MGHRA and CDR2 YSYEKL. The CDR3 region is CASSRRREGGYGYTF. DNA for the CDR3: TGCGCCAGCAGTCGACGCAGGGAGGGAGGGTATGGCTACACCTTC.

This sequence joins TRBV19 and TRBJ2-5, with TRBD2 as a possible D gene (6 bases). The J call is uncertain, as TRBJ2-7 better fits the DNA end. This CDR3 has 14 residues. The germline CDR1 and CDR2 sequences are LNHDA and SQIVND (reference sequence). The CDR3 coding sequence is TGTGCCAGTAGTATAGAATCGGGAGCCTACGAGCAGTACTTC. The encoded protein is CASSIESGAYEQYF.

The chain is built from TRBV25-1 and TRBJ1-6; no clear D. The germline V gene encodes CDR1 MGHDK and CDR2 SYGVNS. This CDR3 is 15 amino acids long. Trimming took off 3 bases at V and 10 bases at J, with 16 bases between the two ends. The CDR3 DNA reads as TGTGCCAGCAGTGAGCAACGCGGGATGGGCTCACCCCTCCACTTT. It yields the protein CASSEQRGMGSPLHF.

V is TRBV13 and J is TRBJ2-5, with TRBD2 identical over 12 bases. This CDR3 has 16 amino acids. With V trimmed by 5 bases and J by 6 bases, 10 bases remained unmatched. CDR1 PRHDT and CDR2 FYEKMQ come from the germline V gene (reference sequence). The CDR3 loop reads CASSPRTSGKAKTQYF. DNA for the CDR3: TGTGCCAGCAGCCCCAGGACTAGCGGGAAGGCGAAGACCCAGTACTTC. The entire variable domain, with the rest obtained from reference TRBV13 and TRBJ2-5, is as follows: AAGVIQSPRHLIKEKRETATLKCYPIPRHDTVYWYQQGPGQDPQFLISFYEKMQSDKGSIPDRFSAQQFSDYHSELNMSSLELGDSALYFCASSPRTSGKAKTQYFGPGTRLLVL.

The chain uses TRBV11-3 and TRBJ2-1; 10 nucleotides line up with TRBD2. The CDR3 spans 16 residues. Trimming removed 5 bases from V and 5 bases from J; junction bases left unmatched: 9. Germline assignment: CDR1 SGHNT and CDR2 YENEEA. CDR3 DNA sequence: TGTGCCAGCAGCCCTCAACTAGCGGGAAGAGACAATGAGCAGTTCTTC. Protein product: CASSPQLAGRDNEQFF.

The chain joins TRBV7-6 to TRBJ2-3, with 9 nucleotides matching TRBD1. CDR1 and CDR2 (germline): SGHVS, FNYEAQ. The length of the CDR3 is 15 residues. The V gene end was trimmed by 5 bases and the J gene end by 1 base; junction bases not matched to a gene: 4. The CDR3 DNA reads TGTGCCAGCAGCAGGGGACAGGGTGGCACAGATACGCAGTATTTT. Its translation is CASSRGQGGTDTQYF.

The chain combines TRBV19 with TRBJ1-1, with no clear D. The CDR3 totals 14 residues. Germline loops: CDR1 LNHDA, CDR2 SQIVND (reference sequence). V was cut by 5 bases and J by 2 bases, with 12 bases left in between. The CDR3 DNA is TGTGCCAGTAGTGGGAGGGCCGGTAACACTGAAGCTTTCTTT. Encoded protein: CASSGRAGNTEAFF.

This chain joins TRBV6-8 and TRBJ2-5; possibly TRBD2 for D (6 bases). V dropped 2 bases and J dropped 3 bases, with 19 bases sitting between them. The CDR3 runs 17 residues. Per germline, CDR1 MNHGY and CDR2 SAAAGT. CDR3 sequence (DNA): TGTGCCAGCAGTTACCGAAGGACTAAAAATAAGAAAGAGACCCAGTACTTC. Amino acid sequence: CASSYRRTKNKKETQYF.

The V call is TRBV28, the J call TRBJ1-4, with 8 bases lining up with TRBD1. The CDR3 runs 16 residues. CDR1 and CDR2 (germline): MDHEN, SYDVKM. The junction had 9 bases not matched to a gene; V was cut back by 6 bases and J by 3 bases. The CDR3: CASRGQGGSANEKLFF. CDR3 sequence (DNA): TGTGCCAGCAGAGGACAGGGAGGATCCGCTAATGAAAAACTGTTTTTT.

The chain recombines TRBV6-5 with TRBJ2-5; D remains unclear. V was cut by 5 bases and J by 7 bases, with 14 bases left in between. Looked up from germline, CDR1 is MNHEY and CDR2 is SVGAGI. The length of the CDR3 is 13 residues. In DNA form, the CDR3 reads TGTGCCAGCAGTAATCTAGATATGGGGACCCAGTACTTC. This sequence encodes CASSNLDMGTQYF.

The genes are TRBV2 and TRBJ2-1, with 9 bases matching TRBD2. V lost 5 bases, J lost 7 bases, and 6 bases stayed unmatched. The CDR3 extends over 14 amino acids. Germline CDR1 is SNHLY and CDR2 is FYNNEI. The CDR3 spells CASSLAGIGNEQFF. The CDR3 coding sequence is TGTGCCAGCAGTCTAGCGGGAATAGGGAATGAGCAGTTCTTC.

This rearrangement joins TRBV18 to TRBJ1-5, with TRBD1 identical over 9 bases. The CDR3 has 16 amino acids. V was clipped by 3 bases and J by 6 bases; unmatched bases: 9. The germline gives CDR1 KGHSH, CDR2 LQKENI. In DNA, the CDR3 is TGTGCCAGCTCACCCACGGACAGGGGTAAAGTTCAGCCCCAGCATTTT. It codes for CASSPTDRGKVQPQHF.

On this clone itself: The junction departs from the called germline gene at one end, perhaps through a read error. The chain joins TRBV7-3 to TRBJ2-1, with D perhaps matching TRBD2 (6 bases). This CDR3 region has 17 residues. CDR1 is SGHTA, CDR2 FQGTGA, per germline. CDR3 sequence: CASSLTGGPLPYNEQFF. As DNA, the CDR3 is TGTGCCAGCAGCCTAACTGGAGGGCCCCTACCTTACAATGAGCAGTTCTTC. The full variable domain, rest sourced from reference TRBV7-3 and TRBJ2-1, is GAGVSQTPSNKVTEKGKYVELRCDPISGHTALYWYRQSLGQGPEFLIYFQGTGAADDSGLPNDRFFAVRPEGSVSTLKIQRTERGDSAVYLCASSLTGGPLPYNEQFFGPGTRLTVL.

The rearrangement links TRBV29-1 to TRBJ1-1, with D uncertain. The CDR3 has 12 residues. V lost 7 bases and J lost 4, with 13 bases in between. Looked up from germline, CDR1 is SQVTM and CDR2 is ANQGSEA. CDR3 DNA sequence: TGCAGCGGCCAACAGATCTCCACTGAAGCTTTCTTT. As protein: CSGQQISTEAFF. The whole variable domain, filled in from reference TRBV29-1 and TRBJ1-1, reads SAVISQKPSRDICQRGTSLTIQCQVDSQVTMMFWYRQQPGQSLTLIATANQGSEATYESGFVIDKFPISRPNLTFSTLTVSNMSPEDSSIYLCSGQQISTEAFFGQGTRLTVV.

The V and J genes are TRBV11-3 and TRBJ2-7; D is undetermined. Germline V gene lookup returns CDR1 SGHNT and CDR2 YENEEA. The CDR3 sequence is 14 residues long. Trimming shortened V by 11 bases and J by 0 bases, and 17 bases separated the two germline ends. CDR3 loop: CAEPPRVSSYEQYF. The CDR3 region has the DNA TGTGCCGAACCGCCCCGGGTTAGCTCCTACGAGCAGTACTTC.

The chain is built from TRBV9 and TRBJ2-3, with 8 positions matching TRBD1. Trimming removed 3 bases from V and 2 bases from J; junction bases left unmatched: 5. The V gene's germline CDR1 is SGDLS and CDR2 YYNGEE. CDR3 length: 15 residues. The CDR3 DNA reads TGTGCCAGCAGCGACCGACAGGGGAACACAGATACGCAGTATTTT. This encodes CASSDRQGNTDTQYF.

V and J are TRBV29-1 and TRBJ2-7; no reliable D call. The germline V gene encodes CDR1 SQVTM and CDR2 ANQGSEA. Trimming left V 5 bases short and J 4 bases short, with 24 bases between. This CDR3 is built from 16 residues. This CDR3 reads CSVTPVDSASSYEQYF. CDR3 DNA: TGCAGCGTTACCCCCGTTGACTCCGCCTCTTCTTACGAGCAGTACTTC.

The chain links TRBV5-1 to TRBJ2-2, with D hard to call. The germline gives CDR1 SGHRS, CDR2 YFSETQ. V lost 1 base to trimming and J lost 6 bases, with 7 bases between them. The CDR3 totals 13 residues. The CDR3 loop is CASSLQVPGELFF. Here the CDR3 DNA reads TGCGCCAGCAGCTTGCAGGTCCCCGGGGAGCTGTTTTTT. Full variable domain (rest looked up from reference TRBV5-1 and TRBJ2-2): KAGVTQTPRYLIKTRGQQVTLSCSPISGHRSVSWYQQTPGQGLQFLFEYFSETQRNKGNFPGRFSGRQFSNSRSEMNVSTLELGDSALYLCASSLQVPGELFFGEGSRLTVL.

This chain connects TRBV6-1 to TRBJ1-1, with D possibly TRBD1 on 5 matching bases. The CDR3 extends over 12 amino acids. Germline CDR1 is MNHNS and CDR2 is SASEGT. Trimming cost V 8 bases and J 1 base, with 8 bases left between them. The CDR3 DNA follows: TGTGCCAGCGCAAGGGGGAACACTGAAGCTTTCTTT. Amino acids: CASARGNTEAFF.

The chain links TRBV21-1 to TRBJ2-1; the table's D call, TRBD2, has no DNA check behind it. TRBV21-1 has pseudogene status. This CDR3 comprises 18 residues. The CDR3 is CASSKNGTSGSSYNEQFF. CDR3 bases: TGTGCCAGCAGCAAAAACGGGACTAGCGGGAGCTCCTACAATGAGCAGTTCTTC.

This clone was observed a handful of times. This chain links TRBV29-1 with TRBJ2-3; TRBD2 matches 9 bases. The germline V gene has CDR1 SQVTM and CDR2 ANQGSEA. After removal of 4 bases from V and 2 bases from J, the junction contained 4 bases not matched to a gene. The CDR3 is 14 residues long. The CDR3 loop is CSVGGTSFTDTQYF. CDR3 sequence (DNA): TGCAGCGTTGGAGGGACTAGCTTCACAGATACGCAGTATTTT.

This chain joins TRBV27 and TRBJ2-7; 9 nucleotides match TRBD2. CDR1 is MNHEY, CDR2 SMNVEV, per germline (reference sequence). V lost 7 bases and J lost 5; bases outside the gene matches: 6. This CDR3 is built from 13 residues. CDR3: CASTRASGDEQYF. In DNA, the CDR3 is TGTGCCAGCACCCGGGCTAGCGGGGACGAGCAGTACTTC.

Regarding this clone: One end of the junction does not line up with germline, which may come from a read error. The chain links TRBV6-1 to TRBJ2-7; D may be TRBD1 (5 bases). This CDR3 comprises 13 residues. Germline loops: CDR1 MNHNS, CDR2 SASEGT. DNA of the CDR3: TGTGCCAGCAGCGAAGGGGCAGAAATCGAGCAGTACTTC. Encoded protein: CASSEGAEIEQYF.

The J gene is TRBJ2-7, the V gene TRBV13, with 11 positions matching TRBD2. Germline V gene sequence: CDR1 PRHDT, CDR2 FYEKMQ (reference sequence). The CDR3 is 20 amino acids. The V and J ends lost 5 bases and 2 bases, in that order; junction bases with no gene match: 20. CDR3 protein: CASSLYTNRPGLAAPYEQYF. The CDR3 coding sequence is TGTGCCAGCAGCCTCTATACTAACCGACCGGGACTAGCGGCCCCCTACGAGCAGTACTTC. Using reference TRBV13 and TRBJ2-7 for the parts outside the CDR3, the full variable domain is AAGVIQSPRHLIKEKRETATLKCYPIPRHDTVYWYQQGPGQDPQFLISFYEKMQSDKGSIPDRFSAQQFSDYHSELNMSSLELGDSALYFCASSLYTNRPGLAAPYEQYFGPGTRLTVT.

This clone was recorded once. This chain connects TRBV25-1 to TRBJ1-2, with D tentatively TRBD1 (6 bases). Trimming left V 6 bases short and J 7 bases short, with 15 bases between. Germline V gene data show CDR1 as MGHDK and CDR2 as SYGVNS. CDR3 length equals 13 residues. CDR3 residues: CASRLSGGAGYTF. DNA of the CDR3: TGTGCCAGCAGACTAAGTGGGGGGGCTGGCTACACCTTC.